This TCR beta chain comes out of a study of technical replicates of blood from a few donors. Libraries were prepared by immunoSEQ multiplex PCR; TCRdb keeps only in-frame clonotypes and omits some of them. This table has 80,000 to 95,000 clones, about 97% appearing once. Germline CDR1 reads MNHEY; CDR2 reads SVGAGI. The ends lost 5 bases at V and 9 bases at J; junction bases unmatched: 5. CDR3 length equals 12 residues. The chain is built from TRBV6-5 and TRBJ2-3; 7 nucleotides align to TRBD1. Sequenced material: T cells isolated from PBMCs. The sequence came from a human donor in good health. As DNA, the CDR3 is TGTGCCAGCAGTCCCGACAGGGTAACGCAGTATTTT. Translated, it gives CASSPDRVTQYF.